The sequence of this T cell receptor beta chain was determined in a study of shared clonotypes between healthy human individuals. Terminally differentiated effector memory CD45RA+ cells were excluded by CCR7 positive selection of CD45RO-negative cells. Profiled with immunoSEQ multiplex PCR; TCRdb holds only in-frame clones, not every one. The sample records about 2.1 million clones, 93% being singletons. The V end lost 5 bases, the J end lost 13 bases, and 9 bases lay between the germline ends. From germline, CDR1 is MNHNS and CDR2 SASEGT. CDR3 length equals 11 residues. The chain has TRBV6-1 and TRBJ1-6; D remains ambiguous. The sequence came from a man aged 18 to 29 in good health. Some clones in this sample may be carry-over from other donors' samples. Sequenced input: naive CD8+ T cells from PBMCs. The CDR3 DNA sequence: TGTGCCAGCAGTCAAACATATCCCCTCCACTTT. Translation gives CASSQTYPLHF.